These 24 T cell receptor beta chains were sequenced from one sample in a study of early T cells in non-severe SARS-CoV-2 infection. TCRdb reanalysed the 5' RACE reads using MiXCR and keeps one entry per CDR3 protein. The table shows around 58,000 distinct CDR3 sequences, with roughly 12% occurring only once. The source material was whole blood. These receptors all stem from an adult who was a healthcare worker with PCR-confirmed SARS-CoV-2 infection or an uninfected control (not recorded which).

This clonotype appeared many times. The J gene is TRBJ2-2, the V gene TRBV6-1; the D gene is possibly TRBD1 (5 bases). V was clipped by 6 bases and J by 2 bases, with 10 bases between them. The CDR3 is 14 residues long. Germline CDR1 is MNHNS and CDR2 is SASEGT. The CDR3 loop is CASRPQANTGELFF. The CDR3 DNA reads TGTGCCAGCAGACCACAGGCTAACACCGGGGAGCTGTTTTTT.

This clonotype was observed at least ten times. The CDR3 DNA reads as TGTGCCAGCAGCTTTCACAGATTCCATGGCTACACCTTC. Translated, it gives CASSFHRFHGYTF. The V and J genes are TRBV7-6 and TRBJ1-2; D unresolved. CDR1 is SGHVS, CDR2 FNYEAQ, per germline. Deletions cut 3 bases from V and 6 bases from J, with 11 bases between. CDR3 size: 13 residues.

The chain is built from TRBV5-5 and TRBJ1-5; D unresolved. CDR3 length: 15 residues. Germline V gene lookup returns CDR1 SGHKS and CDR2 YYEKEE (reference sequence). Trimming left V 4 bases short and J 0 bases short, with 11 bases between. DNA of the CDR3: TGTGCCAGCAGCGCCCGACACCCTAGCAATCAGCCCCAGCATTTT. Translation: CASSARHPSNQPQHF.

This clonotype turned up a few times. Here the CDR3 reads CASSPRGQQETQYF. In nucleotides, the CDR3 is TGTGCCAGCAGCCCACGGGGCCAGCAAGAGACCCAGTACTTC. The V and J genes are TRBV7-2 and TRBJ2-5; tentatively, D is TRBD1 or TRBD2 (5 bases each). The CDR3 length is 14 residues. Trimming shortened V by 5 bases and J by 2 bases, and 12 bases separated the two germline ends. CDR1 and CDR2 from the germline V gene are SGHTA and FQGNSA.

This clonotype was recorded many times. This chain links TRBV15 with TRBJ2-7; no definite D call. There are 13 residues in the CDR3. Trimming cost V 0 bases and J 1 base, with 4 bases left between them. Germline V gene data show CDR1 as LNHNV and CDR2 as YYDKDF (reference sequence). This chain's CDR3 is CATSRDRSYEQYF. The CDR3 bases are TGTGCCACCAGCAGAGATCGATCCTACGAGCAGTACTTC.

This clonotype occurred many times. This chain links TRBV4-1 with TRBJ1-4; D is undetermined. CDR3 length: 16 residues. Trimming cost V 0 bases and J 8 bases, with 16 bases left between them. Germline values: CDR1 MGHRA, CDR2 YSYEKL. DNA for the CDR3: TGCGCCAGCAGCCAAGAGGGCGGCCCCTCTGAAGAAAAACTGTTTTTT. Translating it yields CASSQEGGPSEEKLFF.

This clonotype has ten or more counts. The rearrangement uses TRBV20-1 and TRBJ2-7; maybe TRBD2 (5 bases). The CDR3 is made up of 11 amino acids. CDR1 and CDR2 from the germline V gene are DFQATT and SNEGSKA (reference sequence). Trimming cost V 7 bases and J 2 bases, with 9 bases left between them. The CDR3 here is CSVSDTYEQYF. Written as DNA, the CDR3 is TGCAGTGTTAGCGACACCTACGAGCAGTACTTC.

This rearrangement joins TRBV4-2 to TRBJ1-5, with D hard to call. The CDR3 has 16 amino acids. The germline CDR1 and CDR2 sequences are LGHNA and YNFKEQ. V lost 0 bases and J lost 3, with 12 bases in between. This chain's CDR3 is CASSQDDGSLNQPQHF. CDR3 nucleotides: TGTGCCAGCAGCCAAGATGATGGGTCGCTCAATCAGCCCCAGCATTTT.

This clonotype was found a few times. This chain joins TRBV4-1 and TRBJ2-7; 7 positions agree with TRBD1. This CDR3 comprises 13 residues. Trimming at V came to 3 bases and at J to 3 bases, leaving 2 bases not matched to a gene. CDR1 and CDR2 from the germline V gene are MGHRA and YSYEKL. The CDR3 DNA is TGCGCCAGCAGCCAGACAGGGTTCTACGAGCAGTACTTC. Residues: CASSQTGFYEQYF.

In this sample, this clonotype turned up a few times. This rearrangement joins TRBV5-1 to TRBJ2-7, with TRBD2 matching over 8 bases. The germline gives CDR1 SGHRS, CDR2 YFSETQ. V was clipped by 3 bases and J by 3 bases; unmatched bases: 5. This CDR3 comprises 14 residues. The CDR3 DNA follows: TGCGCCAGCAGCTCTCTCGGGAGGGTCTACGAGCAGTACTTC. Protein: CASSSLGRVYEQYF.

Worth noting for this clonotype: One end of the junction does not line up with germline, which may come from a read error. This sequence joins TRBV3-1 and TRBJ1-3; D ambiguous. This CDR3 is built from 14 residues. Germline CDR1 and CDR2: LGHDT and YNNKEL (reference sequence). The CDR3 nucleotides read TGTGCCACCAGCCAATCCGGCTCTGGAAACACCATATATTTT. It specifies CATSQSGSGNTIYF.

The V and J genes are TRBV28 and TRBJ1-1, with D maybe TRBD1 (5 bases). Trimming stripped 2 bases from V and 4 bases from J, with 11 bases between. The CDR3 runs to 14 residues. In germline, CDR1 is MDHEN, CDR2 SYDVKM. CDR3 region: CASSLPGMVTEAFF. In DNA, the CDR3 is TGTGCCAGCAGTTTACCAGGGATGGTCACTGAAGCTTTCTTT.

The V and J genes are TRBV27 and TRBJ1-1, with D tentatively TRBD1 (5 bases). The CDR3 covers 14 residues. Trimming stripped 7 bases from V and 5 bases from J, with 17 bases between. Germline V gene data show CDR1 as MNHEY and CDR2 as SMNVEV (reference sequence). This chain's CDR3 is CASTPGRGGTEAFF. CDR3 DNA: TGTGCCAGCACCCCAGGGCGGGGGGGGACTGAAGCTTTCTTT.

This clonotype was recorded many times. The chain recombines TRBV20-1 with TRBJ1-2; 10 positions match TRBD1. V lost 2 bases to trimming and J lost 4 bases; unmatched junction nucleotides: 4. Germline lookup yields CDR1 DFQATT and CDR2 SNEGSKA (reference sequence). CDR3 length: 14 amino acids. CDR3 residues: CSARMTGGFYGYTF. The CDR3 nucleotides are TGCAGTGCTAGAATGACAGGGGGCTTCTATGGCTACACCTTC.

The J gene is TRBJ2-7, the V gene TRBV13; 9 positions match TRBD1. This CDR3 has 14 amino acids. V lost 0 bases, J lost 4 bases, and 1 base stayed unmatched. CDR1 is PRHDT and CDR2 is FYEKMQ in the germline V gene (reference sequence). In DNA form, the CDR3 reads TGTGCCAGCAGCTTAGGTGGGACAGGGTACGAGCAGTACTTC. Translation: CASSLGGTGYEQYF.

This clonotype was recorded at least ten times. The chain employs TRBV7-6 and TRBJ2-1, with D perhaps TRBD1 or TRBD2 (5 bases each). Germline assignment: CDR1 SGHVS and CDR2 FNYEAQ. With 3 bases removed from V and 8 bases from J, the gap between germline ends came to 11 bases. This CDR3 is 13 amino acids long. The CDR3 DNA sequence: TGTGCCAGCAGCTTGGGACGGGGCGATGAGCAGTTCTTC. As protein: CASSLGRGDEQFF.

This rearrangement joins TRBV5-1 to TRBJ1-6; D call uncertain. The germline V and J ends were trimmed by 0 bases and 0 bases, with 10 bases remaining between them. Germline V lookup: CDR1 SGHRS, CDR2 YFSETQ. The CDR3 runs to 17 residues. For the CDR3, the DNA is TGCGCCAGCAGCTTGGTGGGGTCTTCCTCCTATAATTCACCCCTCCACTTT. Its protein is CASSLVGSSSYNSPLHF.

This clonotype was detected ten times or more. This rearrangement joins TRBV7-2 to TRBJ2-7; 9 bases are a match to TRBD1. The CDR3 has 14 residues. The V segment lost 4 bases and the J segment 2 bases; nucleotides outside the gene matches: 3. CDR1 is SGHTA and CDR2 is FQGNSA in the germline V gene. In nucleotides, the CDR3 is TGTGCCAGCAGCTCGACAGGGGGTCCCTACGAGCAGTACTTC. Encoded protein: CASSSTGGPYEQYF. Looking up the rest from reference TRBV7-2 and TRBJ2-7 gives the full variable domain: GAGVSQSPSNKVTEKGKDVELRCDPISGHTALYWYRQSLGQGLEFLIYFQGNSAPDKSGLPSDRFSAERTGGSVSTLTIQRTQQEDSAVYLCASSSTGGPYEQYFGPGTRLTVT.

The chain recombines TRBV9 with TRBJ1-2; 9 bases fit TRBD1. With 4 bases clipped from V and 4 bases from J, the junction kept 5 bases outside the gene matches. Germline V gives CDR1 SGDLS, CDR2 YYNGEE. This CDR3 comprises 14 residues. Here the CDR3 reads CASSPEQGAYGYTF. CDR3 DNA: TGTGCCAGCAGCCCCGAACAGGGGGCCTATGGCTACACCTTC.

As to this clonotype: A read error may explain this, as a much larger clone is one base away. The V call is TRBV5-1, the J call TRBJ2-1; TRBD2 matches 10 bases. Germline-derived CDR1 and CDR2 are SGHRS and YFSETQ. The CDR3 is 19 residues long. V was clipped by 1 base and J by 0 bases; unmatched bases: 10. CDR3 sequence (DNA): TGCGCCAGCAGCTTGTCGGGGGGCTCTAGCGGGAGCTCCTACAATGAGCAGTTCTTC. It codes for CASSLSGGSSGSSYNEQFF.

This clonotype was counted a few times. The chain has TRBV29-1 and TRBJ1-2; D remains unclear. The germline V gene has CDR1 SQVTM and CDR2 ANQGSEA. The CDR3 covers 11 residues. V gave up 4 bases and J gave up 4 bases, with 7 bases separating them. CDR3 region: CSVAGPYGYTF. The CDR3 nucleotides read TGCAGCGTTGCCGGACCCTATGGCTACACCTTC.

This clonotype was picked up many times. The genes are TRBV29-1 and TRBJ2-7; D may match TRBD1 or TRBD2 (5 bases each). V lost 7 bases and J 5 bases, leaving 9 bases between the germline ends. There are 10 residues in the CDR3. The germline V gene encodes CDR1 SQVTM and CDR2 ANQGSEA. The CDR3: CSGGIDEQYF. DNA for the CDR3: TGCAGCGGGGGGATTGACGAGCAGTACTTC.

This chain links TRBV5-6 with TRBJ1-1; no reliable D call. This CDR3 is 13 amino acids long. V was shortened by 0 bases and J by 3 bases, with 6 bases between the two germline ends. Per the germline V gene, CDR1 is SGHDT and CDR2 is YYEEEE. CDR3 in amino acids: CASSLDRHTEAFF. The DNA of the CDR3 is TGTGCCAGCAGCTTGGACAGACACACTGAAGCTTTCTTT.

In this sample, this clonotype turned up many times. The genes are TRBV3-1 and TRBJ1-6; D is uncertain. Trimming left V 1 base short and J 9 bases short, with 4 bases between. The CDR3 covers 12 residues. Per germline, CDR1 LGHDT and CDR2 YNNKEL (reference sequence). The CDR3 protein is CASSQVGSPLHF. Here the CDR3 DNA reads TGTGCCAGCAGCCAAGTGGGTTCACCCCTCCACTTT. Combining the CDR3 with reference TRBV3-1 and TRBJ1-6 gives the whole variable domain DTAVSQTPKYLVTQMGNDKSIKCEQNLGHDTMYWYKQDSKKFLKIMFSYNNKELIINETVPNRFSPKSPDKAHLNLHINSLELGDSAVYFCASSQVGSPLHFGNGTRLTVT.